This TCR beta chain was profiled in a study of immune evolution from preneoplasia to lung adenocarcinoma. Patient tissue came from resections in Japan or China, 2014–2017. H&E slides confirmed each diagnosis, reviewed by two pathologists independently. Regarding the study as a whole: Top clone share appeared to fall from AAH through AIS, MIA, adenocarcinoma. Normal lung had highest clonality; later lesions appeared denser, more diverse.

Profiled with immunoSEQ multiplex PCR; TCRdb holds only in-frame clones, not every one. The sample contains 5,000 or so clones, 75% to 90% of which appear only once. With regard to this clone: Antigen: not known.

Per the germline V gene, CDR1 is SGHDT and CDR2 is YYEEEE. The CDR3 has 13 residues. The J segment lost 11 bases and the V segment lost 3 bases, leaving 8 bases of the junction unmatched. This sequence originates from a person aged 65-85 years with lung adenocarcinoma. The specimen sequenced was FFPE adjacent normal lung tissue. The J gene is TRBJ1-5, the V gene TRBV5-6; 7 nucleotides agree with TRBD1. CDR3 loop: CASSWGDRAAQHF. CDR3 nucleotide sequence: TGTGCCAGCAGCTGGGGCGACAGGGCGGCCCAGCATTTT.